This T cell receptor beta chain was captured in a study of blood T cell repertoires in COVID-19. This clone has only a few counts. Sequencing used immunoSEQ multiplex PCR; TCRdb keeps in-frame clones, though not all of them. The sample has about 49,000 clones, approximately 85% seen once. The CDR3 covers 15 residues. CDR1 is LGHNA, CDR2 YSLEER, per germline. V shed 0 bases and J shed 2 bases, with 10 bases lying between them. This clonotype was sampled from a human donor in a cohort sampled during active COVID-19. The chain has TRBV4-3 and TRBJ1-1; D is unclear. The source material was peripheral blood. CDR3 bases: TGCGCCAGCAGCCAAGAGTACTCTGTAAACACTGAAGCTTTCTTT. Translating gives CASSQEYSVNTEAFF.